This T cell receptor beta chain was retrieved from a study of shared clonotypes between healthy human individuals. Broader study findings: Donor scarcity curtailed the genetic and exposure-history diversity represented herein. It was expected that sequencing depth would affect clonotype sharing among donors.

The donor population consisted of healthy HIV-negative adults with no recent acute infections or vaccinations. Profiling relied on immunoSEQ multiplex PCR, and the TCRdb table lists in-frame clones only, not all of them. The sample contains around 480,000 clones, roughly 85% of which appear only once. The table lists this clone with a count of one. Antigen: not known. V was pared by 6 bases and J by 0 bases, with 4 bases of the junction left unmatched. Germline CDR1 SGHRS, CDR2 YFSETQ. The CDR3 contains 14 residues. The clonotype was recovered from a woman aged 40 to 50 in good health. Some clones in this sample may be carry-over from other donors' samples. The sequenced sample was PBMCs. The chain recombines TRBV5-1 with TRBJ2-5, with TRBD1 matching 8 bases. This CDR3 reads CASTGQGNQETQYF. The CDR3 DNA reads TGCGCCAGCACCGGACAGGGAAACCAAGAGACCCAGTACTTC.